The sample holds a few counts of the clone carrying this T cell receptor (beta chain). This record comes from a study of beta chain features in type 1 diabetes. As for the study in general: There was similarity between patients and healthy donors in age, gender and cell yields.

Expressed TCRB transcripts were sequenced after all isolated RNA was converted to cDNA. Clones were read by immunoSEQ multiplex PCR, and TCRdb kept only the in-frame ones, dropping some. Counted here are 680,000 or so clones, 15% to 19% occurring once; the ten biggest clones make up 0.093%. V shed 5 bases and J shed 6 bases, with 13 bases lying between them. Germline-derived CDR1 and CDR2 are SGHNT and YENEEA. This CDR3 contains 14 residues. Via CD45RO/CCR7/CD25/CD127/CD95/CD27, cells of the CD4+ naive, central memory, regulatory and stem cell-like memory subsets were sorted. The J gene is TRBJ2-2, the V gene TRBV11-3, with a possible D match to TRBD1 (6 bases). The sample comprised naive CD4+ T cells from blood. This TCR came from a man aged 18 to 30 in good health. The CDR3 here is CASSRLSGAGELFF. In DNA, the CDR3 is TGTGCCAGCAGCCGACTGTCAGGGGCCGGGGAGCTGTTTTTT.